This TCR beta chain originates from a study of blood T cell repertoires in COVID-19. In the study overall: Both acute and convalescent COVID-19 samples were obtained from the United States, Italy and Spain.

In the authors' methods: Nucleated cell number was recorded as an estimate derived from reference gene primer amplification. This table comes from immunoSEQ multiplex PCR, and its TCRdb copy is limited to in-frame clones, with some not included. From that table come the V and J calls and clone size; the DNA was used to work out D and trimming. The sample has some 130,000 clones, more than 75% seen once. This CDR3 is 18 amino acids long. Germline V gene data show CDR1 as SGHDT and CDR2 as YYEEEE. V was pared by 4 bases and J by 1 base, with 11 bases of the junction left unmatched. In this sample, this clone turned up once.

The V and J genes are TRBV5-6 and TRBJ2-1; 10 bases agree with TRBD2. The origin of this receptor is a man between 50 and 59 years old with active COVID-19. The specimen sequenced was peripheral blood. The CDR3 bases are TGTGCCAGCAGCCCCCTCCGGGTGGGACTAGCGTCCTACAATGAGCAGTTCTTC. Translated: CASSPLRVGLASYNEQFF.